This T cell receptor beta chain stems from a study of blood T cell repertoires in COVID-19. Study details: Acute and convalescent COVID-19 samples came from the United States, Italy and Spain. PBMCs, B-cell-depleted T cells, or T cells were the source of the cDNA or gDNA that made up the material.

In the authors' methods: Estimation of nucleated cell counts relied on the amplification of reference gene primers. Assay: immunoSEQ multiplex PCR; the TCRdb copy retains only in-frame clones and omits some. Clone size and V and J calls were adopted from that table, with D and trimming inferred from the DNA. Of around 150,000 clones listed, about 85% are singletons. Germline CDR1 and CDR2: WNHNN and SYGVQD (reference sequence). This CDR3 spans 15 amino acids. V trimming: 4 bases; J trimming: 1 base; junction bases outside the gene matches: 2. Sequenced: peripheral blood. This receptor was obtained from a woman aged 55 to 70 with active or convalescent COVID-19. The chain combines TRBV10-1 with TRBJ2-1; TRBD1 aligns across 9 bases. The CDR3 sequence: CASSGTGVSYNEQFF. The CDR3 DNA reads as TGCGCCAGCAGTGGGACAGGGGTTTCCTACAATGAGCAGTTCTTC.